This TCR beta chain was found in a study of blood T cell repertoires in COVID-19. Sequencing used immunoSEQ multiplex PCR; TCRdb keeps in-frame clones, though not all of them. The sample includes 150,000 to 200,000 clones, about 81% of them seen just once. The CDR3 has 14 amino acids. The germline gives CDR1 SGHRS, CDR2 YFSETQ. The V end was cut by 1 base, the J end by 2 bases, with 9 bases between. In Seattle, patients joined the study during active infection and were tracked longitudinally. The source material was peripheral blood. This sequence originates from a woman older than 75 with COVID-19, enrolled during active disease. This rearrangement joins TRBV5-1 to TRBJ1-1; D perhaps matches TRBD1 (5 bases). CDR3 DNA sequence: TGCGCCAGCAGCTTGTTCAGGGTCAACACTGAAGCTTTCTTT. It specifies CASSLFRVNTEAFF.